One and the same sample provided the 4 T cell receptor beta chains below, sequenced in a study of spatial heterogeneity in lung cancer. The time point was: blood at routine non-recurrence follow-up after resection. Unsorted whole RNA of tumor, nontumor lung or frozen PBMC was sequenced. A single record per CDR3 protein comes from TCRdb applying MiXCR to the 5' RACE reads. In the table there are around 30,000 distinct CDR3 sequences, roughly 6% of which are singletons. Sequencing was performed on PBMCs, taken at follow-up. The origin of the receptors is a male donor with early-stage non-small cell lung cancer.

In its sample, this clonotype was seen a few times. The chain's CDR3 is CASSKRPGPRQGEQYF. The CDR3 DNA follows: TGTGCCAGCAGCAAGAGACCGGGACCCAGACAGGGCGAGCAGTACTTC. The V call is TRBV21-1, the J call TRBJ2-7; the listed D gene, TRBD1, was not tested against the DNA. TRBV21-1 is an annotated pseudogene. CDR3 length equals 16 residues.

This clonotype was seen many times. This chain links TRBV7-2 with TRBJ2-3, with 11 bases that match TRBD2. CDR1 and CDR2 (germline): SGHTA, FQGNSA. V shed 5 bases, J shed 6 bases, and the junction held 10 bases outside the gene matches. The CDR3 consists of 16 residues. The CDR3, as DNA: TGTGCCAGCAGCCCCAGATTAGCGGGAGGGGAGGATACGCAGTATTTT. Encoded protein: CASSPRLAGGEDTQYF.

This clonotype was counted ten times or more. V is TRBV7-2 and J is TRBJ1-2; D is possibly TRBD1 (5 bases). V dropped 1 base and J dropped 2 bases, with 8 bases sitting between them. Germline CDR1 is SGHTA and CDR2 is FQGNSA. CDR3 size: 14 residues. In DNA, the CDR3 is TGTGCCAGCAGCTTAGGGACACTCAACTATGGCTACACCTTC. This codes for CASSLGTLNYGYTF.

This clonotype was seen many times. The V and J genes are TRBV6-2 or TRBV6-3 and TRBJ1-1; D unclear. Trimming shortened V by 2 bases and J by 4 bases, and 8 bases separated the two germline ends. This CDR3 has 13 residues. Germline CDR1 and CDR2: MNHEY and SVGEGT. CDR3 amino acids: CASSYNVGTEAFF. In DNA, the CDR3 is TGTGCCAGCAGTTACAACGTGGGCACTGAAGCTTTCTTT.